This entry lists 29 T cell receptor beta chains sequenced from one sample in a study of cytomegalovirus exposure and HLA in healthy donors (dated by TCRdb to the late 2010s). Libraries came from the immunoSEQ multiplex PCR assay. TCRdb stores this immuneACCESS table with in-frame sequences only. Part of the clones is absent; in the studies checked, under half of the shortfall reflects unresolved V genes, and no reason is known for the rest. In all, the sample holds tens of thousands of clones, and 90% to 95% of those were seen once. The top ten constitute around 0.69% of the sample. Sequenced material: PBMCs. The receptors originated from a woman aged 18-30 years in good health and CMV-seronegative.

The chain joins TRBV28 to TRBJ2-7; TRBD2 matches at 12 bases. J gave up 3 bases and V 7 bases, and 7 bases lay outside the gene matches. Germline V gene lookup returns CDR1 MDHEN and CDR2 SYDVKM. CDR3 length equals 15 residues. This chain's CDR3 is CASTLTSGSRYEQYF. CDR3 sequence (DNA): TGTGCCAGCACCCTGACTAGCGGGAGTCGCTACGAGCAGTACTTC. The full variable domain, rest sourced from reference TRBV28 and TRBJ2-7, is DVKVTQSSRYLVKRTGEKVFLECVQDMDHENMFWYRQDPGLGLRLIYFSYDVKMKEKGDIPEGYSVSREKKERFSLILESASTNQTSMYLCASTLTSGSRYEQYFGPGTRLTVT.

The chain joins TRBV29-1 to TRBJ1-1, with D maybe TRBD1 (6 bases). V lost 7 bases to trimming and J lost 8 bases, with 14 bases between them. Germline-derived CDR1 and CDR2 are SQVTM and ANQGSEA. This CDR3 spans 11 amino acids. CDR3 DNA: TGCAGCGCCGCCAAGGGGACAGAAGCTTTCTTT. Its protein product is CSAAKGTEAFF.

This chain links TRBV7-2 with TRBJ2-1, with D possibly matching TRBD1 (8 bases). Germline V gene data show CDR1 as SGHTA and CDR2 as FQGNSA. This CDR3 has 15 amino acids. The V end was cut by 6 bases, the J end by 9 bases, with 21 bases between. In DNA, the CDR3 is TGTGCCAGCAGTTCGGGACAGGCAGGGAGGGGTGAGCAGTTCTTC. Its translation: CASSSGQAGRGEQFF.

The chain employs TRBV18 and TRBJ2-3; 9 nucleotides align to TRBD2. The V segment lost 2 bases and the J segment 2 bases; nucleotides outside the gene matches: 5. Germline loops: CDR1 KGHSH, CDR2 LQKENI. CDR3 length: 16 residues. In DNA, the CDR3 is TGTGCCAGCTCACCAGTAGCGGGAGCGAACACAGATACGCAGTATTTT. Translating gives CASSPVAGANTDTQYF.

The chain employs TRBV19 and TRBJ1-2, with D unresolved. V shed 1 base and J shed 6 bases, with 9 bases lying between them. Germline V gene lookup returns CDR1 LNHDA and CDR2 SQIVND (reference sequence). The CDR3 runs 13 residues. The CDR3 DNA follows: TGTGCCAGTAGTATAGGCCAGTTAAATGGCTACACCTTC. Its translation: CASSIGQLNGYTF. Complete variable domain (other parts from reference TRBV19 and TRBJ1-2): DGGITQSPKYLFRKEGQNVTLSCEQNLNHDAMYWYRQDPGQGLRLIYYSQIVNDFQKGDIAEGYSVSREKKESFPLTVTSAQKNPTAFYLCASSIGQLNGYTFGSGTRLTVV.

The chain employs TRBV7-2 and TRBJ2-7; 14 nucleotides agree with TRBD2. Per the germline V gene, CDR1 is SGHTA and CDR2 is FQGNSA. The trim removed 2 bases at V and 7 bases at J, leaving 7 bases unmatched. The CDR3 consists of 16 residues. The CDR3 DNA sequence: TGTGCCAGCAGCTTAAGACTAGCGGGAGGGCCGGGGGAGCAGTACTTC. This sequence encodes CASSLRLAGGPGEQYF.

The chain employs TRBV4-3 and TRBJ1-4; unclear D gene. The CDR3 covers 16 residues. Trimming cost V 3 bases and J 2 bases, with 13 bases left between them. In germline, CDR1 is LGHNA, CDR2 YSLEER. The CDR3 region is CASSQVHSFTNEKLFF. The CDR3 DNA is TGCGCCAGCAGCCAGGTCCACAGCTTCACTAATGAAAAACTGTTTTTT.

The rearrangement links TRBV28 to TRBJ1-2, with 7 nucleotides matching TRBD1. V was pared by 2 bases and J by 2 bases, with 5 bases of the junction left unmatched. The length of the CDR3 is 15 residues. Germline CDR1 MDHEN, CDR2 SYDVKM. The CDR3 protein is CASSLGATGNYGYTF. CDR3 DNA sequence: TGTGCCAGCAGTTTAGGGGCGACAGGGAACTATGGCTACACCTTC.

The chain links TRBV19 to TRBJ1-2; 8 bases match TRBD1. The germline V gene encodes CDR1 LNHDA and CDR2 SQIVND (reference sequence). V shed 4 bases, J shed 4 bases, and the junction held 5 bases outside the gene matches. The CDR3 length is 14 residues. CDR3 sequence (DNA): TGTGCCAGTAGTACGACCGGGACAGGCTATGGCTACACCTTC. Translating it yields CASSTTGTGYGYTF.

The J gene is TRBJ1-2, the V gene TRBV6-1, with 7 bases aligning to TRBD1. From germline, CDR1 is MNHNS and CDR2 SASEGT. The V and J ends lost 1 base and 7 bases, in that order; junction bases with no gene match: 6. The CDR3 totals 14 residues. The CDR3 is CASSEVDRATGYTF. The CDR3 DNA is TGTGCCAGCAGTGAAGTCGACAGGGCCACTGGCTACACCTTC.

This sequence joins TRBV7-9 and TRBJ1-1; D unresolved. Germline assignment: CDR1 SEHNR and CDR2 FQNEAQ (reference sequence). This CDR3 is 11 amino acids long. Trimming removed 1 base from V and 11 bases from J, with 8 bases in between. Written as DNA, the CDR3 is TGTGCCAGCAGCTTAGTATCAGGCGCTTTCTTT. Translation: CASSLVSGAFF.

The J gene is TRBJ2-7, the V gene TRBV27; the D is unclear. Trimming took 0 bases from V and 2 from J, leaving 8 bases between them. CDR1 and CDR2 from the germline V gene are MNHEY and SMNVEV (reference sequence). The CDR3 is made up of 14 amino acids. The CDR3 DNA reads TGTGCCAGCAGTTTATCTTCCCCTGCCTACGAGCAGTACTTC. Protein product: CASSLSSPAYEQYF.

This rearrangement joins TRBV6-5 to TRBJ2-5; tentative D call: TRBD2 (5 bases). Trimming cost V 5 bases and J 9 bases, with 16 bases left between them. Germline assignment: CDR1 MNHEY and CDR2 SVGAGI. There are 13 residues in the CDR3. CDR3 coding DNA: TGTGCCAGCAGTACGGAGGAGGATTCGGCCCAGTACTTC. Its protein is CASSTEEDSAQYF.

This clone was seen once. The chain couples TRBV7-9 to TRBJ2-1; 8 bases are a match to TRBD2. Germline V CDR1 and CDR2: SEHNR, FQNEAQ (reference sequence). The junction had 8 bases not matched to a gene; V was cut back by 5 bases and J by 5 bases. There are 15 residues in the CDR3. The CDR3: CASSARTSPNNEQFF. The CDR3 bases are TGTGCCAGCAGCGCTCGGACTAGCCCCAACAATGAGCAGTTCTTC.

This clone was found a few times. The rearrangement uses TRBV10-1 and TRBJ2-2; TRBD2 matches 7 bases. Germline CDR1 WNHNN, CDR2 SYGVQD (reference sequence). The CDR3 is 15 residues long. V was clipped by 2 bases and J by 5 bases; unmatched bases: 5. As DNA, the CDR3 is TGCGCCAGCAGTGAGAAAGGGGAGGGGACCGGGGAGCTGTTTTTT. This sequence encodes CASSEKGEGTGELFF.

V gene TRBV10-1 combines with J gene TRBJ2-1; 8 bases agree with TRBD2. V shed 8 bases, J shed 0 bases, and the junction held 6 bases outside the gene matches. This CDR3 has 15 residues. Germline CDR1 reads WNHNN; CDR2 reads SYGVQD (reference sequence). CDR3 DNA sequence: TGCGCCAGCGGGGGGGGGACTAGCTCCTACAATGAGCAGTTCTTC. Protein product: CASGGGTSSYNEQFF.

V and J are TRBV27 and TRBJ2-2; D is perhaps TRBD1 (7 bases). There are 18 residues in the CDR3. V gave up 1 base and J gave up 6 bases, with 21 bases separating them. Germline CDR1 reads MNHEY; CDR2 reads SMNVEV (reference sequence). CDR3 nucleotide sequence: TGTGCCAGCAGTTTATACCTCGGGAGCCAGGGGGGTCCCGGGGAGCTGTTTTTT. Its translation: CASSLYLGSQGGPGELFF.

The chain combines TRBV2 with TRBJ1-2, with D perhaps TRBD1 (6 bases). Trimming removed 1 base at V and 3 bases at J, with 6 bases between. Germline lookup yields CDR1 SNHLY and CDR2 FYNNEI. The CDR3 loop spans 13 amino acids. CDR3 sequence reads: CASSEDRDYGYTF. CDR3 sequence (DNA): TGTGCCAGCAGTGAAGACAGGGACTATGGCTACACCTTC.

This rearrangement joins TRBV11-2 to TRBJ2-5, with 7 nucleotides matching TRBD2. Trimming at V came to 4 bases and at J to 5 bases, leaving 13 bases not matched to a gene. The CDR3 loop spans 16 amino acids. The germline V gene has CDR1 SGHAT and CDR2 FQNNGV. The CDR3 loop is CASSSGGRWGSETQYF. As DNA, the CDR3 is TGTGCCAGCAGCTCCGGGGGGAGGTGGGGTTCGGAGACCCAGTACTTC.

The V and J genes are TRBV7-2 and TRBJ1-5; no clear D. With 3 bases removed from V and 6 bases from J, the gap between germline ends came to 12 bases. The CDR3 extends over 14 amino acids. Germline loops: CDR1 SGHTA, CDR2 FQGNSA. This CDR3 is CASSFGQAPQPQHF. The CDR3 DNA follows: TGTGCCAGCAGCTTTGGTCAGGCACCTCAGCCCCAGCATTTT.

The chain employs TRBV4-1 and TRBJ2-5; 7 bases are a match to TRBD2. With the DNA end fitting TRBJ2-7 better, the J assignment may be wrong. Germline V gives CDR1 MGHRA, CDR2 YSYEKL. The CDR3 runs 14 residues. DNA for the CDR3: TGCGCCAGCAGCCAATTAGCGGGTGACCACGAGCAGTACTTC. Residues: CASSQLAGDHEQYF.

The J gene is TRBJ1-5, the V gene TRBV28; D unclear. There are 12 residues in the CDR3. Trimming removed 7 bases at V and 4 bases at J, with 8 bases between. The germline V gene encodes CDR1 MDHEN and CDR2 SYDVKM. CDR3 amino acids: CASMAPNQPQHF. The DNA of the CDR3 is TGTGCCAGCATGGCACCTAATCAGCCCCAGCATTTT.

The V and J genes are TRBV4-1 and TRBJ2-3; 11 nucleotides match TRBD2. The CDR3 is 17 amino acids. Germline values: CDR1 MGHRA, CDR2 YSYEKL. V shed 0 bases, J shed 1 base, and the junction held 3 bases outside the gene matches. CDR3 region: CASSQEVAGGGTDTQYF. The CDR3 DNA reads as TGCGCCAGCAGCCAAGAGGTAGCGGGGGGGGGCACAGATACGCAGTATTTT.

The chain is built from TRBV27 and TRBJ2-2, with 8 bases identical to TRBD1. The V segment lost 5 bases and the J segment 5 bases; nucleotides outside the gene matches: 16. Germline-derived CDR1 and CDR2 are MNHEY and SMNVEV (reference sequence). The CDR3 is 18 residues long. CDR3 nucleotide sequence: TGTGCCAGCAGTCGCCACGCCACCCGGACAGGGTCGACCGGGGAGCTGTTTTTT. This sequence encodes CASSRHATRTGSTGELFF.

The chain recombines TRBV5-7 with TRBJ2-2; 8 nucleotides match TRBD1. TRBV5-7 has ORF status, its function being uncertain. V shed 1 base and J 2 bases; nucleotides not matched to a gene: 7. CDR3 size: 17 residues. The CDR3 spells CASSLKGQGQNTGELFF. CDR3 nucleotide sequence: TGTGCCAGCAGCTTGAAAGGACAGGGACAAAACACCGGGGAGCTGTTTTTT.

The genes are TRBV15 and TRBJ2-2; 7 nucleotides align to TRBD2. The CDR3 length is 15 residues. Germline CDR1 and CDR2: LNHNV and YYDKDF (reference sequence). With 0 bases clipped from V and 5 bases from J, the junction kept 3 bases outside the gene matches. This CDR3 reads CATSREPAGTGELFF. The CDR3 DNA follows: TGTGCCACCAGCAGAGAGCCAGCGGGGACCGGGGAGCTGTTTTTT.

This clone was counted once. The V gene is TRBV10-1, the J gene TRBJ1-1, with 10 bases matching TRBD1. Germline V gene sequence: CDR1 WNHNN, CDR2 SYGVQD (reference sequence). V gave up 4 bases and J gave up 4 bases; unmatched junction bases: 3. The CDR3 totals 14 residues. CDR3: CASSGQGAPTEAFF. In DNA form, the CDR3 reads TGCGCCAGCAGTGGACAGGGGGCCCCCACTGAAGCTTTCTTT.

This clone has more than one count but fewer than ten. This sequence joins TRBV27 and TRBJ1-2; 7 nucleotides match TRBD1. Trimming cost V 5 bases and J 4 bases; bases outside gene matches: 7. The CDR3 extends over 14 amino acids. In germline, CDR1 is MNHEY, CDR2 SMNVEV (reference sequence). CDR3 in amino acids: CASSARQGVYGYTF. The DNA of the CDR3 is TGTGCCAGCAGTGCACGACAGGGCGTCTATGGCTACACCTTC.

The J gene is TRBJ2-7, the V gene TRBV5-3, with 9 bases aligning to TRBD2. TRBV5-3 carries the ORF label, with uncertain function. V was pared by 5 bases and J by 3 bases, with 12 bases of the junction left unmatched. This CDR3 region has 16 residues. The CDR3 coding sequence is TGTGCCAGAAGGCGGACTAGCGTAACTCCTTTCTACGAGCAGTACTTC. It translates to CARRRTSVTPFYEQYF.